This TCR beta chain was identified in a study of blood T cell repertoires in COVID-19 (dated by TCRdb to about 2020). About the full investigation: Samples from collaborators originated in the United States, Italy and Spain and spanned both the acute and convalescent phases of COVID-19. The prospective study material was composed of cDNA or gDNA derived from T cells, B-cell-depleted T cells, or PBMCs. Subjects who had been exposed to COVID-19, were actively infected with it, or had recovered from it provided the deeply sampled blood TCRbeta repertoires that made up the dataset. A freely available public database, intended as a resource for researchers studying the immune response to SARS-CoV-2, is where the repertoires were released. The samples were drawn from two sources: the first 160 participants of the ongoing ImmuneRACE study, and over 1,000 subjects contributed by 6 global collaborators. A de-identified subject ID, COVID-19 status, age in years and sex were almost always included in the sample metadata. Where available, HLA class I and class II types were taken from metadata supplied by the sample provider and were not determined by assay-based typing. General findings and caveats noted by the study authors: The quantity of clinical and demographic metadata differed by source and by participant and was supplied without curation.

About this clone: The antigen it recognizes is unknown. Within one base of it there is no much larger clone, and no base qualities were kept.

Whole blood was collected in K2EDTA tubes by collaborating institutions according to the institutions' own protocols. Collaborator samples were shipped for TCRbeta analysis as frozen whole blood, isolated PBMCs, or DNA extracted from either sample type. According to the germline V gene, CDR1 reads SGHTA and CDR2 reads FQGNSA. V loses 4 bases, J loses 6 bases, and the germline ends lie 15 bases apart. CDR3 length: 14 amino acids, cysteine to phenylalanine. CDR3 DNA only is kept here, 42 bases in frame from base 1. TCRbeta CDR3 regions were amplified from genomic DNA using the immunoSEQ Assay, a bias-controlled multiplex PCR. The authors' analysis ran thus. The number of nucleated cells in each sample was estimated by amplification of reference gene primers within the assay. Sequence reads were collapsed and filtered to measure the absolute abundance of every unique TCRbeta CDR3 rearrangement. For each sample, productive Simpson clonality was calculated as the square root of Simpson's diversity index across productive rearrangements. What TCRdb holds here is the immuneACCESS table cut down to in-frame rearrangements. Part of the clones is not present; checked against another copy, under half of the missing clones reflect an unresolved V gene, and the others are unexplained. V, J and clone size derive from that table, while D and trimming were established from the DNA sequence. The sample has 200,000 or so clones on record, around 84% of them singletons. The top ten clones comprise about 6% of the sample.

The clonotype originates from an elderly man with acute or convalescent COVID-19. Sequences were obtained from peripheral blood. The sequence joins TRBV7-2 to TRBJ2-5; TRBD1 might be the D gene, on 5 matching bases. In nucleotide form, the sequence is TGTGCCAGCAGCTCCCCGGCAGGGTGGAAGACCCAGTACTTC. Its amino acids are CASSSPAGWKTQYF.